This entry concerns a single T cell receptor beta chain. The antigen remains undetermined. The record originates from a study of cytomegalovirus exposure and HLA in healthy donors. Whole-study results and caveats: Roughly even sequencing depth across donors was the assumption behind the presence/absence analyses.

Germline CDR1 and CDR2: GTSNPN and SVGIG (reference sequence). The length of the CDR3 is 13 residues. The V end was cut by 5 bases, the J end by 0 bases, with 10 bases between. The PCR used 60 Vbeta and 13 Jbeta primers. TCRdb's table, derived via immunoSEQ multiplex PCR, lists solely in-frame clones and lacks some. The sample contains approximately 170,000 clones, 85% of which appear only once. The clonotype comes from a boy between 2 and 10 years old in good health and CMV-seronegative. The sequencing input was PBMCs. V and J are TRBV30 and TRBJ2-5; no clear D. The CDR3 protein is CAWAFWYQETQYF. CDR3 nucleotides: TGTGCCTGGGCGTTCTGGTACCAAGAGACCCAGTACTTC.